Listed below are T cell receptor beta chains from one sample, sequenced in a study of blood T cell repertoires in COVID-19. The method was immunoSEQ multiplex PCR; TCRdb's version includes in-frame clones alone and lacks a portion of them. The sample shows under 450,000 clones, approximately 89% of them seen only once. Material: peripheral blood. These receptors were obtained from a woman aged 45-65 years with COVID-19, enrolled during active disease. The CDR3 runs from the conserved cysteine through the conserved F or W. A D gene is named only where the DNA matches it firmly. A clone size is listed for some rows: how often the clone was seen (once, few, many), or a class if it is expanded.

DNA: TGTGCCAGCAGCCCTGGGACTACTCAAGATACGCAGTATTTT
CDR3: CASSPGTTQDTQYF
size: NA
D: TRBD2
J: TRBJ2-3
V: TRBV11-3
length: 14

DNA: TGTGCCAGCAGCGTACAGGGTAATAATTCACCCCTCCACTTT
CDR3: CASSVQGNNSPLHF
size: NA
D: NA
J: TRBJ1-6
V: TRBV9
length: 14

DNA: TGTGCCATCAGTGAGATTGCGGGGAGCTCCTACGAGCAGTACTTC
CDR3: CAISEIAGSSYEQYF
size: NA
D: NA
J: TRBJ2-7
V: TRBV10-3
length: 15

DNA: TGTGCCACCAGCAGAGACAGGGGCTACGAGCAGTACTTC
CDR3: CATSRDRGYEQYF
size: NA
D: NA
J: TRBJ2-7
V: TRBV15
length: 13

DNA: TGTGCCAGCAGTCCGGACAGGGGTAACACCATATATTTT
CDR3: CASSPDRGNTIYF
size: once
D: TRBD1
J: TRBJ1-3
V: TRBV6-5
length: 13

DNA: TGTGCCGCAGGGGACTACGGGACCGGGGAGCTGTTTTTT
CDR3: CAAGDYGTGELFF
size: NA
D: NA
J: TRBJ2-2
V: TRBV6-5
length: 13

DNA: TGTGCCAGCAGTTTACCTAATCAGCCCCAGCATTTT
CDR3: CASSLPNQPQHF
size: NA
D: NA
J: TRBJ1-5
V: TRBV27
length: 12

DNA: TGTGCCAGCAGCCTCAGGACTAGCGGGGGTCAAGAGACCCAGTACTTC
CDR3: CASSLRTSGGQETQYF
size: NA
D: TRBD2
J: TRBJ2-5
V: TRBV4-2
length: 16

DNA: TGTGCCAGCAGCTTGGGGCGACAGGGAGGAGGCACAGATACGCAGTATTTT
CDR3: CASSLGRQGGGTDTQYF
size: NA
D: NA
J: TRBJ2-3
V: TRBV5-4
length: 17

DNA: TGTGCCAGCACTGGGAGTAGATCAGATACGCAGTATTTT
CDR3: CASTGSRSDTQYF
size: once
D: NA
J: TRBJ2-3
V: TRBV2
length: 13

DNA: TGTGCCACCAGTGACCGCACCGCACCGGTCACCGAGCAGTACTTC
CDR3: CATSDRTAPVTEQYF
size: NA
D: NA
J: TRBJ2-7
V: TRBV24-1
length: 15

DNA: TGTGCCAGCAGCTTAGCCCAGGGGGCCGGTTCACCCCTCCACTTT
CDR3: CASSLAQGAGSPLHF
size: NA
D: TRBD1
J: TRBJ1-6
V: TRBV7-2
length: 15

DNA: TGCGCCAGCAGCCCAGACTGGGGAGCGGGGGTCACAGATACGCAGTATTTT
CDR3: CASSPDWGAGVTDTQYF
size: NA
D: TRBD2
J: TRBJ2-3
V: TRBV4-1
length: 17

DNA: TGTGCCAGCAGGCCGACAATCTACCCGGATACGCAGTATTTT
CDR3: CASRPTIYPDTQYF
size: NA
D: NA
J: TRBJ2-3
V: TRBV2
length: 14

DNA: TGTGCCTGGAATAACAGGGAGAATCAGCCCCAGCATTTT
CDR3: CAWNNRENQPQHF
size: NA
D: NA
J: TRBJ1-5
V: TRBV30
length: 13

DNA: TGTGCCAGCAACCCCTACACAGATACGCAGTATTTT
CDR3: CASNPYTDTQYF
size: NA
D: NA
J: TRBJ2-3
V: TRBV2
length: 12

DNA: TGCGCCAGCAGCCAAGTATTGGGACAGGGGTCGGATTTATATGGCTACACCTTC
CDR3: CASSQVLGQGSDLYGYTF
size: NA
D: TRBD1
J: TRBJ1-2
V: TRBV4-1
length: 18

DNA: TGCAGCGTGAACAATCCTGGGGCCAACGTCCTGACTTTC
CDR3: CSVNNPGANVLTF
size: NA
D: NA
J: TRBJ2-6
V: TRBV29-1
length: 13

DNA: TGTGCCAGCAGTGAAGGATTTACCGGGTCCTTTAATGGCTACACCTTC
CDR3: CASSEGFTGSFNGYTF
size: once
D: NA
J: TRBJ1-2
V: TRBV2
length: 16

DNA: TGTGCCAGCTCACCACGGGATGTCGGGGATCAGCCCCAGCATTTT
CDR3: CASSPRDVGDQPQHF
size: NA
D: NA
J: TRBJ1-5
V: TRBV18
length: 15

DNA: TGTGCCAGCAGGGAGGACTATAATGAAAAACTGTTTTTT
CDR3: CASREDYNEKLFF
size: NA
D: NA
J: TRBJ1-4
V: TRBV25-1
length: 13

DNA: TGTGCCACCAGCAGAGATAGGCAGGGTGGTGTATACGAGCAGTACTTC
CDR3: CATSRDRQGGVYEQYF
size: NA
D: NA
J: TRBJ2-7
V: TRBV15
length: 16

DNA: TGTGCCAGCAGCCAAGGGGGACAGGGAGGGCATGGCTACACCTTC
CDR3: CASSQGGQGGHGYTF
size: NA
D: TRBD1
J: TRBJ1-2
V: TRBV3-1/TRBV3-2
length: 15

DNA: TGTGCCAGCAGCCCCAGAAGAGAGACCCAGTACTTC
CDR3: CASSPRRETQYF
size: NA
D: NA
J: TRBJ2-5
V: TRBV12-3/TRBV12-4
length: 12

DNA: TGTGCCAGTAGTATCAAAACGGGTGGGAACTATGGCTACACCTTC
CDR3: CASSIKTGGNYGYTF
size: NA
D: NA
J: TRBJ1-2
V: TRBV19
length: 15

DNA: TGTGCCAGAAGCTTGATTCGGTCAGGGGGTCACACTGAAGCTTTCTTT
CDR3: CARSLIRSGGHTEAFF
size: NA
D: TRBD1
J: TRBJ1-1
V: TRBV5-3
length: 16

DNA: TGTGCCCAGGGGGTCGCGAACACCGGGGAGCTGTTTTTT
CDR3: CAQGVANTGELFF
size: NA
D: TRBD1
J: TRBJ2-2
V: TRBV7-9
length: 13

DNA: TGTGCCAGCTTCCTTAGGGGCGAGACCCAGTACTTC
CDR3: CASFLRGETQYF
size: NA
D: NA
J: TRBJ2-5
V: TRBV6-5
length: 12

DNA: TGTGCCAGCATCGAGAAGCGTGGAACCTATGGCTACACCTTC
CDR3: CASIEKRGTYGYTF
size: NA
D: NA
J: TRBJ1-2
V: TRBV28
length: 14